A single sample gave rise to the 30 T cell receptor beta chains below, sequenced in a study of blood T cell repertoires in COVID-19. The protocol was immunoSEQ multiplex PCR, while the TCRdb copy is restricted to in-frame clones and leaves out a portion. The profile covers around 140,000 clones, with around 80% appearing a single time and more than 2% taken by the ten largest. The sequenced material came from PBMCs or T cells enriched from blood (not recorded which). These receptors were collected from a man aged 35-49 years with acute COVID-19.

V gene TRBV9 combines with J gene TRBJ1-1, with D maybe TRBD1 (6 bases). Germline V gene lookup returns CDR1 SGDLS and CDR2 YYNGEE. V lost 1 base, J lost 1 base, and 14 bases lay in between. This CDR3 spans 16 amino acids. The CDR3 is CASSVLSGTTNTEAFF. Written as DNA, the CDR3 is TGTGCCAGCAGCGTACTCTCCGGGACAACGAACACTGAAGCTTTCTTT. The variable domain in full, with the rest retrieved from reference TRBV9 and TRBJ1-1, is DSGVTQTPKHLITATGQRVTLRCSPRSGDLSVYWYQQSLDQGLQFLIQYYNGEERAKGNILERFSAQQFPDLHSELNLSSLELGDSALYFCASSVLSGTTNTEAFFGQGTRLTVV.

The chain carries TRBV30 and TRBJ1-6; TRBD1 matches 10 bases. The CDR3 is 16 amino acids. Trimming at V came to 1 base and at J to 0 bases, leaving 0 bases not matched to a gene. Germline CDR1 is GTSNPN and CDR2 is SVGIG (reference sequence). This CDR3 is CAWSGTGGSYNSPLHF. The CDR3 DNA reads TGTGCCTGGAGTGGGACAGGGGGCTCCTATAATTCACCCCTCCACTTT.

The V and J genes are TRBV6-5 and TRBJ1-3, with TRBD1 as a possible D gene (5 bases). Trimming shortened V by 0 bases and J by 0 bases, and 9 bases separated the two germline ends. This CDR3 region has 16 residues. Per germline, CDR1 MNHEY and CDR2 SVGAGI. DNA for the CDR3: TGTGCCAGCAGTTACTCTCAGGGCCTCTCTGGAAACACCATATATTTT. Amino acid sequence: CASSYSQGLSGNTIYF.

The chain joins TRBV5-4 to TRBJ2-5; TRBD1 matches at 12 bases. Germline V gives CDR1 SGHNT, CDR2 YYREEE (reference sequence). This CDR3 comprises 15 residues. Germline trimming cut 2 bases from V and 4 bases from J; bases unmatched to any gene: 3. CDR3 residues: CASSFWDRGRETQYF. CDR3 in DNA: TGTGCCAGCAGCTTCTGGGACAGGGGGCGAGAGACCCAGTACTTC.

The genes are TRBV6-5 and TRBJ1-1; D is ambiguous. Germline CDR1 reads MNHEY; CDR2 reads SVGAGI. V was clipped by 5 bases and J by 3 bases, with 13 bases between them. The CDR3 has 14 amino acids. The CDR3 nucleotides read TGTGCCAGCAGTACTCCTCTTCCGGACACTGAAGCTTTCTTT. It encodes CASSTPLPDTEAFF.

The chain recombines TRBV5-1 with TRBJ2-5; 11 bases are shared with TRBD1. The junction had 6 bases not matched to a gene; V was cut back by 4 bases and J by 4 bases. Germline V gives CDR1 SGHRS, CDR2 YFSETQ. This CDR3 comprises 15 residues. The CDR3 coding sequence is TGCGCCAGCAGCCTCCGGACAGGGGGCGGAGAGACCCAGTACTTC. Amino acids: CASSLRTGGGETQYF.

This clone was observed once. A read error may produce the germline difference seen at one junction end. Other DNA sequences from this sample encode an identical CDR3 as well. The rearrangement joins TRBV11-2 to TRBJ2-7, with 13 bases aligning to TRBD2. Germline V gene sequence: CDR1 SGHAT, CDR2 FQNNGV. The CDR3 consists of 19 residues. The DNA for the CDR3 is TGTGCCAGTAGCTGGGGGGGTACTAGCGGGAGGGCCTTTGGGCACGAGCAGTACTTC. Translating gives CASSWGGTSGRAFGHEQYF.

The chain has TRBV6-5 and TRBJ1-2; 8 positions agree with TRBD1. V lost 4 bases, J lost 2 bases, and 0 bases stayed unmatched. CDR1 and CDR2 from the germline V gene are MNHEY and SVGAGI. CDR3 length equals 13 residues. The CDR3 is CASSWDRNYGYTF. The CDR3 nucleotides read TGTGCCAGCAGTTGGGACAGGAACTATGGCTACACCTTC.

This clone has just one count. The rearrangement joins TRBV9 to TRBJ2-1; possibly TRBD2 for D (6 bases). Germline V gene data show CDR1 as SGDLS and CDR2 as YYNGEE. Trimming stripped 0 bases from V and 3 bases from J, with 10 bases between. The CDR3 runs 15 residues. The CDR3 region has the DNA TGTGCCAGCAGCGTAGATGGGGGGATCTACAATGAGCAGTTCTTC. Translated, it gives CASSVDGGIYNEQFF.

This chain connects TRBV2 to TRBJ2-1; D might be TRBD2 (5 bases). Germline V CDR1 and CDR2: SNHLY, FYNNEI. The CDR3 is 14 residues long. V was shortened by 4 bases and J by 9 bases, with 16 bases between the two germline ends. The CDR3 DNA sequence: TGTGCCAGCAGTGCCGGGGATTGGACTGCTGAGCAGTTCTTC. This encodes CASSAGDWTAEQFF.

The chain links TRBV5-6 to TRBJ2-2; 7 bases are a match to TRBD2. This CDR3 region has 16 residues. With 0 bases clipped from V and 3 bases from J, the junction kept 5 bases outside the gene matches. Germline CDR1 and CDR2: SGHDT and YYEEEE. The CDR3 spells CASSLVPSGYTGELFF. In DNA form, the CDR3 reads TGTGCCAGCAGCTTGGTCCCTAGCGGTTACACCGGGGAGCTGTTTTTT.

This chain uses TRBV7-9 with TRBJ1-1; no firm D call. Between the trimmed V and J ends, which lost 1 base and 4 bases, there was a span of 13 bases. The CDR3 sequence is 15 residues long. Germline loops: CDR1 SEHNR, CDR2 FQNEAQ (reference sequence). The CDR3 sequence is CASSLGAGGSTEAFF. CDR3 sequence (DNA): TGTGCCAGCAGCTTAGGGGCAGGTGGATCCACTGAAGCTTTCTTT.

The chain carries TRBV28 and TRBJ2-1; maybe TRBD2 (6 bases). Germline V CDR1 and CDR2: MDHEN, SYDVKM. V was shortened by 5 bases and J by 1 base, with 12 bases between the two germline ends. This CDR3 is built from 15 residues. DNA for the CDR3: TGTGCCAGCAGTCGATCGGGAGAATCCTACAATGAGCAGTTCTTC. Protein product: CASSRSGESYNEQFF.

The chain combines TRBV18 with TRBJ1-6, with D unclear. The CDR3 contains 15 residues. The germline CDR1 and CDR2 sequences are KGHSH and LQKENI. V lost 0 bases to trimming and J lost 0 bases, with 3 bases between them. The CDR3, as DNA: TGTGCCAGCTCACCACCTTACTCCTATAATTCACCCCTCCACTTT. Its protein product is CASSPPYSYNSPLHF. Filled out from reference TRBV18 and TRBJ1-6, the complete variable domain reads NAGVMQNPRHLVRRRGQEARLRCSPMKGHSHVYWYRQLPEEGLKFMVYLQKENIIDESGMPKERFSAEFPKEGPSILRIQQVVRGDSAAYFCASSPPYSYNSPLHFGNGTRLTVT.

The J gene is TRBJ1-2, the V gene TRBV18, with a tentative D call TRBD1 (5 bases). Germline CDR1 is KGHSH and CDR2 is LQKENI. V dropped 3 bases and J dropped 0 bases, with 20 bases sitting between them. The CDR3 loop spans 18 amino acids. The CDR3 region is CASSPWDSATTSNYGYTF. In DNA, the CDR3 is TGTGCCAGCTCACCTTGGGACTCAGCCACGACCTCTAACTATGGCTACACCTTC. Full variable domain (remainder filled in from reference TRBV18 and TRBJ1-2): NAGVMQNPRHLVRRRGQEARLRCSPMKGHSHVYWYRQLPEEGLKFMVYLQKENIIDESGMPKERFSAEFPKEGPSILRIQQVVRGDSAAYFCASSPWDSATTSNYGYTFGSGTRLTVV.

The V call is TRBV9, the J call TRBJ1-3; TRBD1 might be the D (6 bases). Trimming took off 0 bases at V and 2 bases at J, with 9 bases between the two ends. Germline CDR1 and CDR2: SGDLS and YYNGEE. CDR3 length: 15 residues. CDR3 loop: CASSVEYRAGNTIYF. CDR3 in DNA: TGTGCCAGCAGCGTAGAATACAGGGCTGGAAACACCATATATTTT.

V is TRBV30 and J is TRBJ2-5, with TRBD1 as a possible D gene (6 bases). The V end was cut by 3 bases, the J end by 5 bases, with 13 bases between. Germline lookup yields CDR1 GTSNPN and CDR2 SVGIG (reference sequence). The CDR3 length is 13 residues. The chain's CDR3 is CAWRGPGHETQYF. CDR3 nucleotides: TGTGCCTGGAGAGGACCGGGACATGAGACCCAGTACTTC.

CDR3 region: CASSVQRVGGNTGELFF. The CDR3 DNA sequence: TGCGCCAGCAGCGTTCAAAGAGTGGGGGGTAACACCGGGGAGCTGTTTTTT. The chain is built from TRBV5-1 and TRBJ2-2; perhaps TRBD2 as D (6 bases). Germline V lookup: CDR1 SGHRS, CDR2 YFSETQ. The length of the CDR3 is 17 residues. Trimming shortened V by 4 bases and J by 2 bases, and 18 bases separated the two germline ends.

The rearrangement uses TRBV5-8 and TRBJ1-6; unclear D gene. The CDR3 is 13 amino acids. Germline V lookup: CDR1 SGHTS, CDR2 YDEGEE. Trimming left V 2 bases short and J 4 bases short, with 4 bases between. The CDR3 region has the DNA TGTGCCAGCAGCTTACAGTATAATTCACCCCTCCACTTT. The encoded protein is CASSLQYNSPLHF.

This clone was counted between two and nine times. This sequence joins TRBV29-1 and TRBJ1-1; TRBD1 might be the D (6 bases). The germline gives CDR1 SQVTM, CDR2 ANQGSEA. This CDR3 contains 13 residues. The V and J ends lost 6 bases and 0 bases respectively, with 11 bases between them. In nucleotides, the CDR3 is TGCAGCGTCACCGGGACATTGAACACTGAAGCTTTCTTT. Translated: CSVTGTLNTEAFF.

The chain has TRBV18 and TRBJ1-2, with 8 bases fitting TRBD1. With V trimmed by 1 base and J by 3 bases, 10 bases remained unmatched. The CDR3 has 17 residues. Germline loops: CDR1 KGHSH, CDR2 LQKENI. The CDR3 DNA follows: TGTGCCAGCTCACCACTATTTAGGACAGGGAGGGACTATGGCTACACCTTC. Amino acids: CASSPLFRTGRDYGYTF.

The V gene is TRBV6-6, the J gene TRBJ2-3; 9 bases are shared with TRBD2. The germline gives CDR1 MNHNY, CDR2 SVGAGI (reference sequence). J lost 4 bases, V lost 5 bases, and 16 bases had no gene match. There are 18 residues in the CDR3. CDR3 in amino acids: CASSRLAGVPRGADTQYF. The DNA for the CDR3 is TGTGCCAGCAGTAGATTAGCGGGAGTCCCCCGCGGCGCAGATACGCAGTATTTT.

This chain joins TRBV28 and TRBJ2-1; 7 nucleotides match TRBD2. Per the germline V gene, CDR1 is MDHEN and CDR2 is SYDVKM. This CDR3 is built from 16 residues. The V gene end was trimmed by 6 bases and the J gene end by 0 bases; junction bases not matched to a gene: 8. The CDR3 here is CASRIKRDRSYNEQFF. CDR3 nucleotides: TGTGCCAGCAGAATAAAGCGGGACCGCTCCTACAATGAGCAGTTCTTC.

In its sample, this clone was seen a few times. The V and J genes are TRBV5-5 and TRBJ2-2; D gene ambiguous. Per germline, CDR1 SGHKS and CDR2 YYEKEE (reference sequence). The CDR3 has 13 amino acids. The ends were cut back, 5 bases at V and 7 bases at J, with 12 bases in the middle. The DNA of the CDR3 is TGTGCCAGCAGGACCCTAGGCGGCGGGGAGCTGTTTTTT. Translation: CASRTLGGGELFF. The variable domain in full, completed from reference TRBV5-5 and TRBJ2-2, reads DAGVTQSPTHLIKTRGQQVTLRCSPISGHKSVSWYQQVLGQGPQFIFQYYEKEERGRGNFPDRFSARQFPNYSSELNVNALLLGDSALYLCASRTLGGGELFFGEGSRLTVL.

This chain connects TRBV9 to TRBJ1-2; D unresolved. CDR1 and CDR2 from the germline V gene are SGDLS and YYNGEE. The CDR3 sequence is 13 residues long. Between the trimmed V and J ends, which lost 3 bases and 6 bases, there was a span of 12 bases. In nucleotides, the CDR3 is TGTGCCAGCAGCGCCCCCGGTGCCCATGGCTACACCTTC. Its translation is CASSAPGAHGYTF.

The CDR3 nucleotides are TGTGCCAGCAGCTTGAGGGACAGGGGAAACACCATATATTTT. This codes for CASSLRDRGNTIYF. This chain uses TRBV5-6 with TRBJ1-3; 8 positions match TRBD1. V gave up 1 base and J gave up 4 bases; unmatched junction bases: 1. The CDR3 has 14 amino acids. CDR1 is SGHDT and CDR2 is YYEEEE in the germline V gene.

CDR3 in DNA: TGTGCCATCAGAGTACTACCGGGAAATGAGCAGTTCTTC. Residues: CAIRVLPGNEQFF. V and J are TRBV10-3 and TRBJ2-1, with a tentative D call TRBD2 (5 bases). Trimming pared 6 bases from V and 7 bases from J, leaving 13 bases between. Germline assignment: CDR1 ENHRY and CDR2 SYGVKD. CDR3 length: 13 amino acids.

The chain is built from TRBV7-2 and TRBJ1-2, with a tentative D call TRBD1 (5 bases). Trimming left V 3 bases short and J 8 bases short, with 10 bases between. Germline CDR1 and CDR2: SGHTA and FQGNSA. The CDR3 runs to 12 residues. The CDR3 coding sequence is TGTGCCAGCAGCTTGGCTCGACAGGGCTACACCTTC. This gives the protein CASSLARQGYTF.

This clone was seen a single time. In nucleotides, the CDR3 is TGTGCCAGCAGTTGGGGAATACAGGGAATGAACACTGAAGCTTTCTTT. As protein: CASSWGIQGMNTEAFF. The chain carries TRBV6-6 and TRBJ1-1, with D perhaps matching TRBD1 (6 bases). The V end lost 4 bases, the J end lost 0 bases, and 15 bases lay between the germline ends. Germline CDR1 is MNHNY and CDR2 is SVGAGI (reference sequence). The CDR3 loop spans 16 amino acids.

The rearrangement links TRBV6-5 to TRBJ2-5; 15 nucleotides line up with TRBD2. The V gene end was trimmed by 10 bases and the J gene end by 5 bases; junction bases not matched to a gene: 5. The CDR3 covers 14 residues. CDR1 and CDR2 from the germline V gene are MNHEY and SVGAGI. The CDR3 region has the DNA TGTGCCACCGGACTAGCGGGAGGGATGGAGACCCAGTACTTC. Translated: CATGLAGGMETQYF.